These 20 T cell receptor beta chains originate from one sample sequenced in a study of cytomegalovirus exposure and HLA in healthy donors. The assay was immunoSEQ multiplex PCR, and TCRdb's table has in-frame clones only and misses some. Among about 98,000 clones, about 83% were seen once, and the ten largest hold roughly 3.9%. Material: PBMCs. All receptors derive from a woman aged 25 to 45 in good health and CMV-seronegative.

The gene calls are TRBV19 and TRBJ1-2; D is ambiguous. V was trimmed by 6 bases and J by 8 bases, leaving 16 bases between them. The CDR3 sequence is 13 residues long. Germline V lookup: CDR1 LNHDA, CDR2 SQIVND (reference sequence). DNA of the CDR3: TGTGCCAGTAGACCCGACGAGGTTCACGGCTACACCTTC. Translated, it gives CASRPDEVHGYTF.

V and J are TRBV4-3 and TRBJ2-3; 8 bases align to TRBD2. This CDR3 region has 16 residues. Trimming removed 0 bases from V and 5 bases from J; junction bases left unmatched: 7. Per germline, CDR1 LGHNA and CDR2 YSLEER. CDR3 nucleotides: TGCGCCAGCAGCCAAGATCAGGCGGGAGGCGGAGATACGCAGTATTTT. It translates to CASSQDQAGGGDTQYF.

The chain uses TRBV2 and TRBJ1-2; the D is unclear. The germline gives CDR1 SNHLY, CDR2 FYNNEI. CDR3 length: 12 residues. The ends were cut back, 2 bases at V and 7 bases at J, with 8 bases in the middle. The CDR3 coding sequence is TGTGCCAGCAGTGAAAGTTCCGGTGGCTACACCTTC. Protein product: CASSESSGGYTF.

J is TRBJ2-7 and V is TRBV6-1, with D uncertain. The CDR3 sequence is 14 residues long. V lost 4 bases to trimming and J lost 3 bases, with 13 bases between them. Germline CDR1 MNHNS, CDR2 SASEGT. The CDR3 DNA reads TGTGCCAGCAGTGTAGCACATACAGTCTACGAGCAGTACTTC. Protein sequence: CASSVAHTVYEQYF.

This sequence joins TRBV18 and TRBJ2-7, with TRBD2 identical over 8 bases. The V segment lost 4 bases and the J segment 3 bases; nucleotides outside the gene matches: 8. Germline CDR1 and CDR2: KGHSH and LQKENI. The CDR3 contains 15 residues. CDR3 sequence (DNA): TGTGCCAGCTCACGCAATAGCGGGGAGGGCTACGAGCAGTACTTC. Translated: CASSRNSGEGYEQYF.

J is TRBJ1-5 and V is TRBV5-1, with 11 bases identical to TRBD1. CDR1 is SGHRS and CDR2 is YFSETQ in the germline V gene. This CDR3 is 15 amino acids long. V gave up 4 bases and J gave up 8 bases; unmatched junction bases: 8. The CDR3 DNA reads TGCGCCAGCAGCCCGGGGGGACAGGGGGTTGAGCCCCAGCATTTT. This encodes CASSPGGQGVEPQHF.

The chain uses TRBV18 and TRBJ2-7; 8 bases match TRBD2. Germline trimming cut 5 bases from V and 2 bases from J; bases unmatched to any gene: 2. CDR1 and CDR2 from the germline V gene are KGHSH and LQKENI. The CDR3 loop spans 13 amino acids. The CDR3 nucleotides are TGTGCCAGCTCATTGGGACTAGCCTACGAGCAGTACTTC. Its translation: CASSLGLAYEQYF.

V and J are TRBV18 and TRBJ2-1; D perhaps matches TRBD1 (6 bases). CDR1 and CDR2 from the germline V gene are KGHSH and LQKENI. With 4 bases removed from V and 11 bases from J, the gap between germline ends came to 18 bases. The CDR3 contains 14 residues. The CDR3 nucleotides are TGTGCCAGCTCACTCGTAGGACAGTTGGAGAAGCAGTTCTTC. Its translation: CASSLVGQLEKQFF.

This chain connects TRBV10-3 to TRBJ2-3; 7 positions agree with TRBD1. Germline V CDR1 and CDR2: ENHRY, SYGVKD. V lost 8 bases, J lost 4 bases, and 6 bases stayed unmatched. The CDR3 covers 13 residues. The CDR3 bases are TGTGCCATCGGGGGACAGTCAGCAGATACGCAGTATTTT. This gives the protein CAIGGQSADTQYF.

The rearrangement uses TRBV14 and TRBJ1-5; the D gene is possibly TRBD1 (6 bases). V was cut by 3 bases and J by 0 bases, with 18 bases left in between. Germline values: CDR1 SGHDN, CDR2 FVKESK. The CDR3 extends over 18 amino acids. CDR3 sequence reads: CASSHSRGRSHSNQPQHF. The DNA for the CDR3 is TGTGCCAGCAGCCATTCCAGGGGCCGGTCACATAGCAATCAGCCCCAGCATTTT.

The chain couples TRBV6-4 to TRBJ2-4; tentative D call: TRBD2 (5 bases). The V and J ends lost 0 bases and 1 base respectively, with 16 bases between them. The CDR3 extends over 18 amino acids. The germline CDR1 and CDR2 sequences are MRHNA and SNTAGT. DNA of the CDR3: TGTGCCAGCAGTGACTCCATGAGGAGGTTCAGGGCCAAAAACATTCAGTACTTC. It specifies CASSDSMRRFRAKNIQYF.

The chain has TRBV5-1 and TRBJ2-7; TRBD1 matches at 8 bases. Germline V gives CDR1 SGHRS, CDR2 YFSETQ. This CDR3 is built from 14 residues. V was clipped by 4 bases and J by 1 base; unmatched bases: 4. The CDR3, as DNA: TGCGCCAGCAGCAAACAGGGGGGATCCTACGAGCAGTACTTC. Translated, it gives CASSKQGGSYEQYF.

About this clone itself: In the same sample, other DNA sequences code for this CDR3. This CDR3 is CSVGGETQYF. The CDR3 nucleotides read TGCAGCGTCGGAGGAGAAACCCAGTACTTC. The rearrangement links TRBV29-1 to TRBJ2-5; D possibly corresponds to TRBD2 (5 bases). Trimming cost V 6 bases and J 8 bases, with 10 bases left between them. Germline V gene sequence: CDR1 SQVTM, CDR2 ANQGSEA. CDR3 size: 10 residues.

There are many counts of this clone. The chain employs TRBV7-2 and TRBJ2-1; 7 positions match TRBD2. There are 14 residues in the CDR3. Germline loops: CDR1 SGHTA, CDR2 FQGNSA. Trimming at V came to 7 bases and at J to 5 bases, leaving 8 bases not matched to a gene. The chain's CDR3 is CASTVSGKNNEQFF. CDR3 DNA: TGTGCCAGCACCGTAAGCGGGAAAAACAATGAGCAGTTCTTC. Based on the CDR3 plus reference TRBV7-2 and TRBJ2-1, the full variable domain is GAGVSQSPSNKVTEKGKDVELRCDPISGHTALYWYRQSLGQGLEFLIYFQGNSAPDKSGLPSDRFSAERTGGSVSTLTIQRTQQEDSAVYLCASTVSGKNNEQFFGPGTRLTVL.

This rearrangement joins TRBV2 to TRBJ2-1; D call uncertain. Germline V gives CDR1 SNHLY, CDR2 FYNNEI. V was cut by 7 bases and J by 0 bases, with 7 bases left in between. CDR3 length: 13 amino acids. Here the CDR3 reads CASITGSYNEQFF. The CDR3 coding sequence is TGTGCCAGCATCACGGGCTCCTACAATGAGCAGTTCTTC.

This CDR3 reads CASSHARDRPNYEQYF. The CDR3 coding sequence is TGTGCCAGCAGTCACGCCCGGGACAGACCAAACTACGAGCAGTACTTC. The chain employs TRBV2 and TRBJ2-7; 7 bases align to TRBD1. CDR3 size: 16 residues. Germline lookup yields CDR1 SNHLY and CDR2 FYNNEI. Unmatched junction bases numbered 13, after V lost 5 bases and J lost 3 bases.

The chain is built from TRBV10-1 and TRBJ2-2, with 10 bases identical to TRBD2. Trimming removed 10 bases from V and 4 bases from J; junction bases left unmatched: 12. CDR3 length: 16 residues. CDR1 WNHNN and CDR2 SYGVQD come from the germline V gene (reference sequence). The CDR3 sequence: CATKTSGSNTTGELFF. The DNA of the CDR3 is TGCGCCACCAAGACTAGCGGGTCTAATACCACCGGGGAGCTGTTTTTT.

The rearrangement links TRBV6-5 to TRBJ1-5; D not certain. Trimming took 4 bases from V and 0 from J, leaving 13 bases between them. Germline CDR1 is MNHEY and CDR2 is SVGAGI. The CDR3 covers 16 residues. CDR3 amino acids: CASSSRQFNSNQPQHF. The CDR3 coding sequence is TGTGCCAGCAGTTCCCGACAATTCAATAGCAATCAGCCCCAGCATTTT.

This chain connects TRBV19 to TRBJ1-1, with 11 positions matching TRBD1. Germline CDR1 LNHDA, CDR2 SQIVND (reference sequence). This CDR3 is built from 16 residues. Trimming took 5 bases from V and 4 from J; bases not matched to a gene: 9. CDR3 in amino acids: CASSLLQGQGVTEAFF. The CDR3 DNA follows: TGTGCCAGTAGTCTCCTTCAGGGACAGGGGGTCACTGAAGCTTTCTTT.

The chain has TRBV5-4 and TRBJ2-2; 9 nucleotides agree with TRBD2. The J segment lost 3 bases and the V segment lost 3 bases, leaving 9 bases of the junction unmatched. The CDR3 covers 17 residues. The germline CDR1 and CDR2 sequences are SGHNT and YYREEE (reference sequence). CDR3 sequence: CASSWEPSGVHTGELFF. The CDR3 region has the DNA TGTGCCAGCAGCTGGGAGCCTAGCGGGGTCCACACCGGGGAGCTGTTTTTT. The full variable domain, its missing parts supplied by reference TRBV5-4 and TRBJ2-2, is ETGVTQSPTHLIKTRGQQVTLRCSSQSGHNTVSWYQQALGQGPQFIFQYYREEENGRGNFPPRFSGLQFPNYSSELNVNALELDDSALYLCASSWEPSGVHTGELFFGEGSRLTVL.